This T cell receptor (beta chain) was sequenced in a study of T-cell memory formation after mild COVID-19. Study context: For the most part, TCR clusters were specific to one donor.

Findings and limits, study-wide: Contracting clones localized mainly to CM and EM when CD4+ and mainly to EMRA when CD8+. The finding that pre-infection memory included some responding clones suggested that cross-reactive memory joined.

In TCRdb, the 5' RACE reads were re-called with MiXCR into one record per CDR3 protein. The repertoire holds about 49,000 distinct CDR3 sequences, 25% to 35% seen once, with approximately 40% in the top ten. As for this clonotype: Its antigen is currently unknown.

The receptor comes from a man between 18 and 35 years old who had mild COVID-19 (a few samples of this study predate the infection). Cell type and time point are not known. Sequences were obtained from PBMCs or a T cell subset sorted from them (not recorded which).

The CDR3 nucleotides are TGTGCCAGCAGGCCGGCGGATATTGGAAACACCATATATTTT. Its protein product is CASRPADIGNTIYF. The chain uses TRBV28 and TRBJ1-3; D unclear. The CDR3 spans 14 residues. Trimming left V 6 bases short and J 3 bases short, with 12 bases between. Germline V CDR1 and CDR2: MDHEN, SYDVKM.